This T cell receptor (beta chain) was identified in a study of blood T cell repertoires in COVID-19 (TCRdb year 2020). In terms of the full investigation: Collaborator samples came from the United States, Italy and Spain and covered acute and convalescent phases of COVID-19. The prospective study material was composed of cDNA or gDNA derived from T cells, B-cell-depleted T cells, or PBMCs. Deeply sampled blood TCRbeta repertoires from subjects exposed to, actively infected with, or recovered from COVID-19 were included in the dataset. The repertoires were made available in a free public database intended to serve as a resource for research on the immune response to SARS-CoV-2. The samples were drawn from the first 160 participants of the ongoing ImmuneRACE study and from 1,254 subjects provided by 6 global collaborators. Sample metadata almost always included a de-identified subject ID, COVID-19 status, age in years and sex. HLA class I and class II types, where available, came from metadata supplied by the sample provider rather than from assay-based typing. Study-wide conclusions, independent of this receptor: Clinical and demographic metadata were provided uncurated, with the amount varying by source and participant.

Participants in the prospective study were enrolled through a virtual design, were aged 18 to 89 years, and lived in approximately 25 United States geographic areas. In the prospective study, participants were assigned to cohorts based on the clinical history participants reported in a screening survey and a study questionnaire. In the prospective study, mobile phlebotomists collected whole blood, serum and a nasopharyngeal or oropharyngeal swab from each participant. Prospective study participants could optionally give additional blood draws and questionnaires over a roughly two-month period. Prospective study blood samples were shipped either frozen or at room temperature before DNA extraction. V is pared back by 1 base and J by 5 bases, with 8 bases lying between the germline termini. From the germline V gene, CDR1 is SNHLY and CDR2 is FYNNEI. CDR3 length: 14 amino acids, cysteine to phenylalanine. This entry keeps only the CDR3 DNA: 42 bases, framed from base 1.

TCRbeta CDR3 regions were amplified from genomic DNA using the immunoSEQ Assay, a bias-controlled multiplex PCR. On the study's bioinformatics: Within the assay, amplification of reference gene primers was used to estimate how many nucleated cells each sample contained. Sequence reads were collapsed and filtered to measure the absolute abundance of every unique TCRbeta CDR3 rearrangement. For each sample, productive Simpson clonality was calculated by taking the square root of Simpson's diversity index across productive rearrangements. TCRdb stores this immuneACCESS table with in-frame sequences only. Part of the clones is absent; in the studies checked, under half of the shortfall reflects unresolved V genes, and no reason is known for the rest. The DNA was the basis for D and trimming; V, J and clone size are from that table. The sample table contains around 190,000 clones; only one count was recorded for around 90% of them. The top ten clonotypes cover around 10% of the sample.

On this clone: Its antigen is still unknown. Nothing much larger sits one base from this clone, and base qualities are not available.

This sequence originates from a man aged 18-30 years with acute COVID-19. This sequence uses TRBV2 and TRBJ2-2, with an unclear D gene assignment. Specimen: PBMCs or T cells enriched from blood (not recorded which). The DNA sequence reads TGTGCCAGCAGTGAAGTCCCGAGGACCGGGGAGCTGTTTTTT. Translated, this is CASSEVPRTGELFF.